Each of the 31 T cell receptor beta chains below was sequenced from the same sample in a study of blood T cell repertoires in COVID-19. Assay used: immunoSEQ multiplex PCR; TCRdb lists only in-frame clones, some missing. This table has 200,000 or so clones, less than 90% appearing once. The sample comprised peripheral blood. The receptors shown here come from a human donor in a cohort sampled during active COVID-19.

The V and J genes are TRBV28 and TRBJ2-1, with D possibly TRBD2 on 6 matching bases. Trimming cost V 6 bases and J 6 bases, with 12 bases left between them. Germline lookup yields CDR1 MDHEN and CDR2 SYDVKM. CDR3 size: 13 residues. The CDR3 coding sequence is TGTGCCAGCAGGCGGATGGGGGGCAATGAGCAGTTCTTC. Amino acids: CASRRMGGNEQFF.

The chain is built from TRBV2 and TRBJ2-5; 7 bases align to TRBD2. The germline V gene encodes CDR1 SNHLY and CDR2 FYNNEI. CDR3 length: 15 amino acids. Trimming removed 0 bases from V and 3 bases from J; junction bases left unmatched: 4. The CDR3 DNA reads TGTGCCAGCAGTGAAGCAGAGCGGGGTGAAGAGACCCAGTACTTC. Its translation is CASSEAERGEETQYF.

The CDR3: CSVRTGDYNEQFF. The CDR3 DNA sequence: TGCAGCGTTAGGACAGGGGACTACAATGAGCAGTTCTTC. This chain joins TRBV29-1 and TRBJ2-1, with 9 bases that match TRBD1. In germline, CDR1 is SQVTM, CDR2 ANQGSEA. The length of the CDR3 is 13 residues. V shed 5 bases and J 3 bases; nucleotides not matched to a gene: 2.

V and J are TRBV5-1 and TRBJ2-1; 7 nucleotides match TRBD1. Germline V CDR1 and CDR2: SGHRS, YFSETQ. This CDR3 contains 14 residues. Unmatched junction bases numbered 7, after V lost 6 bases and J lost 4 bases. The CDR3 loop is CASKKSGQYNEQFF. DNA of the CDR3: TGCGCCAGCAAGAAGTCGGGACAGTACAATGAGCAGTTCTTC.

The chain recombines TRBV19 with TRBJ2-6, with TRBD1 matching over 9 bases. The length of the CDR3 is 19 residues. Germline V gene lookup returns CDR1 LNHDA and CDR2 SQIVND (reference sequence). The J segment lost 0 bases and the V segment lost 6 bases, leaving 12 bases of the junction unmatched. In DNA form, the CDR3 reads TGTGCCAGTAGATCCGGGACAGGGTTAAGGAGCTCTGGGGCCAACGTCCTGACTTTC. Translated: CASRSGTGLRSSGANVLTF.

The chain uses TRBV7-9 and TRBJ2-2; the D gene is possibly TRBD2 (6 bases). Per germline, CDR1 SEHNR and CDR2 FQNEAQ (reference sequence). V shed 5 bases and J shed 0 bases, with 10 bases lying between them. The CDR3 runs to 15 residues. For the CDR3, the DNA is TGTGCCAGCAGCCGCTGGGACTCGAACACCGGGGAGCTGTTTTTT. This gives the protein CASSRWDSNTGELFF.

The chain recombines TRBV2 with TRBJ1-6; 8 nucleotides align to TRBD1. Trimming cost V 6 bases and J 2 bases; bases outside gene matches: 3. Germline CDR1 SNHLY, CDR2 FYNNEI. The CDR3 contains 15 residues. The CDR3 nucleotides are TGTGCCAGCAGGACAGGGGTGGCCTATAATTCACCCCTCCACTTT. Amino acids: CASRTGVAYNSPLHF.

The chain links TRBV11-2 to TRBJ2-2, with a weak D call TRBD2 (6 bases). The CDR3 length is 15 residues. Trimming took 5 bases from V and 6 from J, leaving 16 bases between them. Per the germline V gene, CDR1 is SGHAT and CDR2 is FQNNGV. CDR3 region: CASSPSSAGPGELFF. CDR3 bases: TGTGCCAGCAGCCCCTCTAGCGCTGGGCCCGGGGAGCTGTTTTTT.

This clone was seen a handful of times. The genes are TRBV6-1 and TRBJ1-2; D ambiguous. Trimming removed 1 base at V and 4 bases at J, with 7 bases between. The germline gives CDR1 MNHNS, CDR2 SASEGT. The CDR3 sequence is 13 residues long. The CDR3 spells CASSEVSGYGYTF. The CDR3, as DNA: TGTGCCAGCAGTGAAGTATCCGGCTATGGCTACACCTTC.

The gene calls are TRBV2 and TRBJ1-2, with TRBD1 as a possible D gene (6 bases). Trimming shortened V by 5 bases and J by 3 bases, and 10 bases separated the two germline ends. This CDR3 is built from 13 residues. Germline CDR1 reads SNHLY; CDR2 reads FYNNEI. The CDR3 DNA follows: TGTGCCAGCAGTTCGGACAGCTACTATGGCTACACCTTC. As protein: CASSSDSYYGYTF.

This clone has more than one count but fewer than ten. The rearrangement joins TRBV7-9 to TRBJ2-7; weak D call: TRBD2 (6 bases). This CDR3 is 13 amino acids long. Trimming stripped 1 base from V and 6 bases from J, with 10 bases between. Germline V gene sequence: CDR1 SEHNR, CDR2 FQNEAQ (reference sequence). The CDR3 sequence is CASSLDVGGEQYV. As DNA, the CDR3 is TGTGCCAGCAGCTTAGATGTGGGAGGCGAGCAGTACGTC.

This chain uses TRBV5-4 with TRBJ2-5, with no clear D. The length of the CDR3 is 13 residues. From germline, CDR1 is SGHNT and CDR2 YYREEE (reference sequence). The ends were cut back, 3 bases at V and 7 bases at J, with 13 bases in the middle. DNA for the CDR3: TGTGCCAGCAGCTCGGATCGGGTGGGGACCCAGTACTTC. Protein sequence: CASSSDRVGTQYF.

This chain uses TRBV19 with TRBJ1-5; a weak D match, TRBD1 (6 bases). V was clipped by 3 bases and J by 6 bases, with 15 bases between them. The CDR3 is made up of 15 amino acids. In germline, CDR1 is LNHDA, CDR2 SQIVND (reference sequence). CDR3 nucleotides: TGTGCCAGTAGTATTTTCACAGGGACGTCTCAGCCCCAGCATTTT. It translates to CASSIFTGTSQPQHF.

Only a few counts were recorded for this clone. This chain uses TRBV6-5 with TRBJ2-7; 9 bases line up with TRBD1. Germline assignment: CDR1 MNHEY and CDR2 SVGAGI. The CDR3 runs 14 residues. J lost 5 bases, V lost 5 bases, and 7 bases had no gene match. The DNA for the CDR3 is TGTGCCAGCAGTCCGGGACAGGGTTTCCACGAGCAGTACTTC. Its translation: CASSPGQGFHEQYF.

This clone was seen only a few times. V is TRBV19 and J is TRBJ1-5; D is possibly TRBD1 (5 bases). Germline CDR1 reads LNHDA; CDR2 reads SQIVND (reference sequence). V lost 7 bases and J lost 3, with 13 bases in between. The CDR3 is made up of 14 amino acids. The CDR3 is CASICREDNQPQHF. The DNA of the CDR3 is TGTGCCAGTATTTGCAGGGAAGACAATCAGCCCCAGCATTTT.

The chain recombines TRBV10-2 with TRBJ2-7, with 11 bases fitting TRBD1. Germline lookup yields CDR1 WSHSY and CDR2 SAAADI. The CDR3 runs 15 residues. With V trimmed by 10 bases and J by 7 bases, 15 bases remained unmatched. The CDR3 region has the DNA TGCGCCACCCAGGTTGGACAGGGGGCGTTGCGGGAGCAGTACGTC. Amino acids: CATQVGQGALREQYV.

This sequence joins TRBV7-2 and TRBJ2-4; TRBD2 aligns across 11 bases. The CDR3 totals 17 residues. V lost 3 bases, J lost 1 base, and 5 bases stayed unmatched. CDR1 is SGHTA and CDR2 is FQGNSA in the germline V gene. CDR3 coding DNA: TGTGCCAGCAGCTTGCCCACTAGCGGGAGTGCCAAAAACATTCAGTACTTC. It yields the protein CASSLPTSGSAKNIQYF. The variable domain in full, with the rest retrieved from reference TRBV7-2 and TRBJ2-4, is GAGVSQSPSNKVTEKGKDVELRCDPISGHTALYWYRQSLGQGLEFLIYFQGNSAPDKSGLPSDRFSAERTGGSVSTLTIQRTQQEDSAVYLCASSLPTSGSAKNIQYFGAGTRLSVL.

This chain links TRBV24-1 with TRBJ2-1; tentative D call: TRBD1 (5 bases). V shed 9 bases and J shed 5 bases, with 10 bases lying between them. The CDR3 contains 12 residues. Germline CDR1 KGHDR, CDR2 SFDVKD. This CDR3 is CATADRNNEQFF. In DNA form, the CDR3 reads TGTGCCACCGCCGACAGAAACAATGAGCAGTTCTTC.

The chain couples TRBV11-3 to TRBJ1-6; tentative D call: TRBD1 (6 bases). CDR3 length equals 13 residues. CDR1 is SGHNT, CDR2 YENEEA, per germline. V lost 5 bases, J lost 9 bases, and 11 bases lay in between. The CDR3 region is CASSQGMGSPLHF. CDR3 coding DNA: TGTGCCAGCAGCCAGGGGATGGGTTCACCCCTCCACTTT.

The CDR3 loop is CASSEALGAGREKLFF. The CDR3 DNA reads as TGTGCCAGCAGTGAAGCGCTTGGGGCAGGGCGTGAAAAACTGTTTTTT. The chain has TRBV6-1 and TRBJ1-4, with a possible D match to TRBD1 (5 bases). V lost 0 bases and J 7 bases, leaving 15 bases between the germline ends. CDR1 and CDR2 from the germline V gene are MNHNS and SASEGT. There are 16 residues in the CDR3.

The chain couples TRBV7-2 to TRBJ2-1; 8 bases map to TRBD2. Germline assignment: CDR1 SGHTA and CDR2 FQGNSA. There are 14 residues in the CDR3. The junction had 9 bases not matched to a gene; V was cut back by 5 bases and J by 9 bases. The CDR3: CASSPGLGHGEQFF. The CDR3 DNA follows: TGTGCCAGCAGCCCGGGACTAGGTCACGGTGAGCAGTTCTTC.

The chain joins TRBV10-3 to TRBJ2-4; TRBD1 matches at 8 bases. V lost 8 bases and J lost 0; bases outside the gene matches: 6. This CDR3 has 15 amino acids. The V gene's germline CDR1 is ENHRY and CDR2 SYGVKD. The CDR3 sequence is CAIGTGNIAKNIQYF. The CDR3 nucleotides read TGTGCCATCGGGACAGGAAATATAGCCAAAAACATTCAGTACTTC.

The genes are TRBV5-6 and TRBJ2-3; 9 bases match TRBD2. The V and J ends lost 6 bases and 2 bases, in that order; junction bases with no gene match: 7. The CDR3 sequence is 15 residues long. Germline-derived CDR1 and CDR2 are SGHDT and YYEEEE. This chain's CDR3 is CASILSGGLTDTQYF. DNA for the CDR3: TGTGCCAGCATCCTGAGCGGGGGGCTCACAGATACGCAGTATTTT.

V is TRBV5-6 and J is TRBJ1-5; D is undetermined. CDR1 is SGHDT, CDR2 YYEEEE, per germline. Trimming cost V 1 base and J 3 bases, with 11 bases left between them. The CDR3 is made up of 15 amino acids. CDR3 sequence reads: CASSLITQPNQPQHF. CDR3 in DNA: TGTGCCAGCAGCTTGATTACACAGCCCAATCAGCCCCAGCATTTT.

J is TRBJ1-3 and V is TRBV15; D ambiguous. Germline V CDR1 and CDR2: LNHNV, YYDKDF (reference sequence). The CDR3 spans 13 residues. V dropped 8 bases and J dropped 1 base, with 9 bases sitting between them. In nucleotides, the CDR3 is TGTGCCACCTCAGAACCGTCTGGAAACACCATATATTTT. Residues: CATSEPSGNTIYF.

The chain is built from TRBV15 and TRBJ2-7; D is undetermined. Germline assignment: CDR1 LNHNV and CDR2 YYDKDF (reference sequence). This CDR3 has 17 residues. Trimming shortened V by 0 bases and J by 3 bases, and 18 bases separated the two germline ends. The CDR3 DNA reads TGTGCCACCAGCAGAGATCAATCTAAGCGTATACTCTACGAGCAGTACTTC. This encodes CATSRDQSKRILYEQYF.

The CDR3 coding sequence is TGTGCCAGCAGCTTAATGGCAGGCGGGGACACTGAAGCTTTCTTT. This sequence encodes CASSLMAGGDTEAFF. The chain has TRBV7-9 and TRBJ1-1, with D uncertain. V gave up 2 bases and J gave up 3 bases, with 13 bases separating them. Germline assignment: CDR1 SEHNR and CDR2 FQNEAQ (reference sequence). The CDR3 has 15 residues.

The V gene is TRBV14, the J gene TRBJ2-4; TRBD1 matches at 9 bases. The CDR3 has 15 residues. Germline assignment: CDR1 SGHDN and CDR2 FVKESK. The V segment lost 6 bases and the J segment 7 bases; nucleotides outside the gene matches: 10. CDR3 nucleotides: TGTGCCAGCAGTCCAAAAACTGGACAGGGGAACATTCAGTACTTC. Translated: CASSPKTGQGNIQYF. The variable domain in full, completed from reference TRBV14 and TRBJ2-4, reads EAGVTQFPSHSVIEKGQTVTLRCDPISGHDNLYWYRRVMGKEIKFLLHFVKESKQDESGMPNNRFLAERTGGTYSTLKVQPAELEDSGVYFCASSPKTGQGNIQYFGAGTRLSVL.

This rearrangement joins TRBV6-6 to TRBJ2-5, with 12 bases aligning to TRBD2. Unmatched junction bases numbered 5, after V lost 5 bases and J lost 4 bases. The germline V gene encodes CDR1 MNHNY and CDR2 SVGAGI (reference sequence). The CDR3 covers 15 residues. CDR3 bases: TGTGCCAGCAGTCCTCCGGGACTAGCGGGAGAGACCCAGTACTTC. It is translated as CASSPPGLAGETQYF.

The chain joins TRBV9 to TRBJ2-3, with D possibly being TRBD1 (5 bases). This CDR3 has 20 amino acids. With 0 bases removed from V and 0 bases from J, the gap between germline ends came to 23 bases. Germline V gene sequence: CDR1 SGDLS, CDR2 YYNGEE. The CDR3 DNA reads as TGTGCCAGCAGCGTAGATAGTGGTTGGGCCGACAGCCCGAGCACAGATACGCAGTATTTT. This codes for CASSVDSGWADSPSTDTQYF.

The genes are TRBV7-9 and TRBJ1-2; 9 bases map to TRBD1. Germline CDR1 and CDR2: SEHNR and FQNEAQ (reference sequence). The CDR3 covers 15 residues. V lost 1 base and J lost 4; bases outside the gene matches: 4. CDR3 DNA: TGTGCCAGCAGCTTAGTAGGGACAGGGAGCTATGGCTACACCTTC. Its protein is CASSLVGTGSYGYTF.